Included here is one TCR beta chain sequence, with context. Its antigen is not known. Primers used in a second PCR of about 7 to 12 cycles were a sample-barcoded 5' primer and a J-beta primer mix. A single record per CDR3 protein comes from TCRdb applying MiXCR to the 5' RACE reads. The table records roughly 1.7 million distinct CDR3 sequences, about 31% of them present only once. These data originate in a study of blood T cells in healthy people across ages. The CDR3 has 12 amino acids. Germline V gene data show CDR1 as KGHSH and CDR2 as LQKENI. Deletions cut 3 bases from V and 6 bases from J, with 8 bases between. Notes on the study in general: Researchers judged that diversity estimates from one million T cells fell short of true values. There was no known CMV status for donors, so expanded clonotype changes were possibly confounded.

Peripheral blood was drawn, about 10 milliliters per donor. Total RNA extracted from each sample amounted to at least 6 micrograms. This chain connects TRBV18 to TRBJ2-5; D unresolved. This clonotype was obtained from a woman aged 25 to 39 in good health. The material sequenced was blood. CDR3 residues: CASSPEPQTQYF. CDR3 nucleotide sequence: TGTGCCAGCTCACCGGAACCTCAGACCCAGTACTTC.